This T cell receptor beta chain was identified in a study of shared clonotypes between healthy human individuals. Whole-study context: The donor group consisted of two women and three men, aged 18 to 49.

Remarks on this clone: This likely reflects a read error, since a far larger clone is one base away.

The assay was immunoSEQ multiplex PCR, and TCRdb's table has in-frame clones only and misses some. The sample contains 490,000 or so clones, around 80% of which appear only once. In germline, CDR1 is MNHNS, CDR2 SASEGT. The CDR3 totals 13 residues. V was shortened by 2 bases and J by 6 bases, with 10 bases between the two germline ends. The sample was PBMCs. V gene TRBV6-1 combines with J gene TRBJ1-2; the D gene is possibly TRBD1 (5 bases). The TCR originated in a woman aged 40 to 50 in good health. Some clones in this sample may be carry-over from other donors' samples. The CDR3 DNA reads TGTGCCAGCAGTGAACAGGGTATCCATGGCTACACCTTC. It encodes CASSEQGIHGYTF.